This T cell receptor beta chain was sequenced during a study of PD-1 and CTLA-4 blockade in melanoma. Trimming pared 5 bases from V and 3 bases from J, leaving 15 bases between. Germline lookup yields CDR1 MDHEN and CDR2 SYDVKM. The CDR3 is 15 residues long. The data were produced by immunoSEQ multiplex PCR, yet TCRdb's version contains in-frame clones alone and is incomplete. The sample contains roughly 21,000 clones, 88% of which appear only once. The receptor was derived from a human donor with melanoma. V and J are TRBV28 and TRBJ2-3, with TRBD2 as a possible D gene (6 bases). The input for sequencing was CD8+ T cells from peripheral blood, taken before anti-PD-1 treatment. DNA of the CDR3: TGTGCCAGCAGTCCCGGGACTGGGTGGACAGATACGCAGTATTTT. Translated: CASSPGTGWTDTQYF. Supplemented by reference TRBV28 and TRBJ2-3, the full variable domain reads DVKVTQSSRYLVKRTGEKVFLECVQDMDHENMFWYRQDPGLGLRLIYFSYDVKMKEKGDIPEGYSVSREKKERFSLILESASTNQTSMYLCASSPGTGWTDTQYFGPGTRLTVL.